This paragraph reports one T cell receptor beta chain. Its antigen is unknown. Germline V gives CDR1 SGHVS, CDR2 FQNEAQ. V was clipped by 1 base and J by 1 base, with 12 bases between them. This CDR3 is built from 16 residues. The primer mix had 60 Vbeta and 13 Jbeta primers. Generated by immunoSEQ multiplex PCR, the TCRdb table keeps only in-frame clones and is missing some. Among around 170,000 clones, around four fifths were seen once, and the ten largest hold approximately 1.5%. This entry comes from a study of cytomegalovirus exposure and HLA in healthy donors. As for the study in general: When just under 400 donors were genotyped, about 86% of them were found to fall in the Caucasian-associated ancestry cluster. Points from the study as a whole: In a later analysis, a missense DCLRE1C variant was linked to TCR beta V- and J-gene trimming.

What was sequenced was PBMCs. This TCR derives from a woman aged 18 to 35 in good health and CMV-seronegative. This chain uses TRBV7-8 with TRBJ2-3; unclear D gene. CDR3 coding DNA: TGTGCCAGCAGCTTAGTTACAGCCAGTGGCACAGATACGCAGTATTTT. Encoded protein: CASSLVTASGTDTQYF.